The present T cell receptor (beta chain) was sequenced within a study of cytomegalovirus exposure and HLA in healthy donors. Researchers ran the PCR with 60 Vbeta and 13 Jbeta primers. Sequenced by immunoSEQ multiplex PCR; TCRdb stores in-frame clones only, minus some. The sample includes some 130,000 clones, 65% to 80% of them seen just once. The CDR3 runs to 15 residues. V was trimmed by 0 bases and J by 1 base, leaving 8 bases between them. The germline gives CDR1 SGHTA, CDR2 FQGNSA. The chain has TRBV7-2 and TRBJ2-3; D is undetermined. Material for sequencing was PBMCs. The receptor comes from a human donor in good health. CDR3 loop: CASSLARIGTDTQYF. In DNA, the CDR3 is TGTGCCAGCAGCTTAGCGAGGATAGGCACAGATACGCAGTATTTT.